This paragraph reports one T cell receptor (beta chain). Clones were read by immunoSEQ multiplex PCR, and TCRdb kept only the in-frame ones, dropping some. The table shows about 58,000 clones, with more than 75% occurring only once. CDR3 length: 14 residues. Trimming left V 6 bases short and J 1 base short, with 11 bases between. CDR1 and CDR2 (germline): SGDLS, YYNGEE. This record comes from a study of OX40 agonist ivuxolimab in advanced cancers. Across the whole study: Three patients responded partially, comprising one with hepatocellular carcinoma and two with cutaneous melanoma.

Individuals having autoimmune disease history or systemic immunosuppression were not enrolled. V usage is TRBV9 and J usage is TRBJ2-1; D may be TRBD2 (7 bases). Sample: CD4+ or CD8+ T cells sorted from blood, taken in a trial of the OX40 agonist ivuxolimab. This clonotype originated in an adult with an advanced solid tumor such as melanoma, head and neck, liver or kidney cancer. The CDR3: CASTRGASYNEQFF. Here the CDR3 DNA reads TGTGCCAGCACTCGGGGGGCTTCCTACAATGAGCAGTTCTTC. Full variable domain (outside the CDR3, taken from reference TRBV9 and TRBJ2-1): DSGVTQTPKHLITATGQRVTLRCSPRSGDLSVYWYQQSLDQGLQFLIQYYNGEERAKGNILERFSAQQFPDLHSELNLSSLELGDSALYFCASTRGASYNEQFFGPGTRLTVL.